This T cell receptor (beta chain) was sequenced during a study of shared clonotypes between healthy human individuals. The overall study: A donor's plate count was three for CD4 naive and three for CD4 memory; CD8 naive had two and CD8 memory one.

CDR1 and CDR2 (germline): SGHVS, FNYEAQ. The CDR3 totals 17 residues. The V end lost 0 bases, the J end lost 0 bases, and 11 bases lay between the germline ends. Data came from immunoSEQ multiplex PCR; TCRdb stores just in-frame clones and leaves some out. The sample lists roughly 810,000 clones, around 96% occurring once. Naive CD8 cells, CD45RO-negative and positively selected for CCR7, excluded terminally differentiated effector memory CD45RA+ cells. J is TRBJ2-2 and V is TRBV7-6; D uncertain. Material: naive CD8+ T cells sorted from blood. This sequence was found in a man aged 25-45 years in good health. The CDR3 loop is CASSLAVSLANTGELFF. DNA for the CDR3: TGTGCCAGCAGCTTAGCCGTTAGCCTCGCGAACACCGGGGAGCTGTTTTTT.